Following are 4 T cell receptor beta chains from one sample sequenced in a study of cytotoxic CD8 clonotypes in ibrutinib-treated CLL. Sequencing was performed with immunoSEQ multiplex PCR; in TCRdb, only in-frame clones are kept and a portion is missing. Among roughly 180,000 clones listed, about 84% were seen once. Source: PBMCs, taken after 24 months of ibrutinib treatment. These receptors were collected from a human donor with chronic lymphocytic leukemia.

CDR3 protein: CASSSVANTEAFF. For the CDR3, the DNA is TGTGCCAGCAGCTCCGTGGCAAACACTGAAGCTTTCTTT. The V gene is TRBV11-3, the J gene TRBJ1-1; D call uncertain. Trimming pared 4 bases from V and 2 bases from J, leaving 8 bases between. Germline V gene lookup returns CDR1 SGHNT and CDR2 YENEEA. The CDR3 consists of 13 residues.

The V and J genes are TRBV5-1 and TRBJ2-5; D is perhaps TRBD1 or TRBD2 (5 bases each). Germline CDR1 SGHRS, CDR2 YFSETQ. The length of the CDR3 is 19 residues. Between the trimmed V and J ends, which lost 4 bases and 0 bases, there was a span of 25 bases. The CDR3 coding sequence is TGCGCCAGCAGCGCGGCCAGGACAACTGAGGGAGTGTACCAAGAGACCCAGTACTTC. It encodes CASSAARTTEGVYQETQYF.

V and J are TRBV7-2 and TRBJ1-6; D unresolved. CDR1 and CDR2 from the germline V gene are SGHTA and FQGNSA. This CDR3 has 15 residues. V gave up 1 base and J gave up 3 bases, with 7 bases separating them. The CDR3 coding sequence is TGTGCCAGCAGCTTAGACCCTAACTATAATTCACCCCTCCACTTT. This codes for CASSLDPNYNSPLHF.

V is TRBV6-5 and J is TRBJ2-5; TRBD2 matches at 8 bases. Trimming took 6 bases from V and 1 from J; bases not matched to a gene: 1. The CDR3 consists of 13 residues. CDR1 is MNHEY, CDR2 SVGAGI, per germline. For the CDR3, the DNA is TGTGCCAGCAGAACTAGCGGCCAAGAGACCCAGTACTTC. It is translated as CASRTSGQETQYF.